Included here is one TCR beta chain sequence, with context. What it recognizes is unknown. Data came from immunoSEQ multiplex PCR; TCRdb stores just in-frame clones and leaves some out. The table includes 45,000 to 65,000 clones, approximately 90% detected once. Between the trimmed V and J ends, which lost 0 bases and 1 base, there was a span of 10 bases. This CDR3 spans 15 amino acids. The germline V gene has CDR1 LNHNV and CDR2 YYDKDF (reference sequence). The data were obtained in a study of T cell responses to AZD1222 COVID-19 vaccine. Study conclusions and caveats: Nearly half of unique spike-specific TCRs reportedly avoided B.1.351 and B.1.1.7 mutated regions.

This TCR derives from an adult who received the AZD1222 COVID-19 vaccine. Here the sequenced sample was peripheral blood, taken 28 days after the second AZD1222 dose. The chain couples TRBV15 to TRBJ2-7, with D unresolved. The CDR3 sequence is CATSRDLGQSYEQYF. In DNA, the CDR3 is TGTGCCACCAGCAGAGATTTGGGCCAATCCTACGAGCAGTACTTC.